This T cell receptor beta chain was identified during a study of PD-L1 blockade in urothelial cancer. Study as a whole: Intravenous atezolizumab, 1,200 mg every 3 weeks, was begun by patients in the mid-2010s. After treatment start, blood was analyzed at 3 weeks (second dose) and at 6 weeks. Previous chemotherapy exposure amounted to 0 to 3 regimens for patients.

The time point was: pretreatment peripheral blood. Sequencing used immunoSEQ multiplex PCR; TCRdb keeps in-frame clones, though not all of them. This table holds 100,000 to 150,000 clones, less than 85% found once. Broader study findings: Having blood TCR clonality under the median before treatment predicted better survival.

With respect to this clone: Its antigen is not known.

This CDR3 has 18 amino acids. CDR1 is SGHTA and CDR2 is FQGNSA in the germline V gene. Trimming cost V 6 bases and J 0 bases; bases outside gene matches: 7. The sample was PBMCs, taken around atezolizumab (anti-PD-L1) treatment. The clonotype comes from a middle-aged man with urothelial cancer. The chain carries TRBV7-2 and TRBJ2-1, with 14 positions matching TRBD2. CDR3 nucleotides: TGTGCCAGCAGGACTAGCGGGAGGGTAGTGGACTCCTACAATGAGCAGTTCTTC. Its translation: CASRTSGRVVDSYNEQFF.